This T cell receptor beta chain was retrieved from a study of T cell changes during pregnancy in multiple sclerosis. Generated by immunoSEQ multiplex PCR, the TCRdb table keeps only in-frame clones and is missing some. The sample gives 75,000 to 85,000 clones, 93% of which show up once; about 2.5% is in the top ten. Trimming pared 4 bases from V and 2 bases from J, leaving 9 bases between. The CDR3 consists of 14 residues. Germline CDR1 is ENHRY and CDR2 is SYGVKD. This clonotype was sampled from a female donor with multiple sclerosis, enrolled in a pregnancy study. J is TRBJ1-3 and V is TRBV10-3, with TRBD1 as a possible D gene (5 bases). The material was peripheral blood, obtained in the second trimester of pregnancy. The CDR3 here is CAISAWGPGNTIYF. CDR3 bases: TGTGCCATCAGTGCGTGGGGCCCTGGAAACACCATATATTTT.